This entry lists 14 T cell receptor beta chains sequenced from one sample in a study of blood T cell repertoires in COVID-19. Only in-frame clones appear in the TCRdb table, and some are missing; sequencing was by immunoSEQ multiplex PCR. This table holds some 280,000 clones, 75% to 90% found once. Sequencing was performed on peripheral blood. These receptors originate from a woman under 40 with active or convalescent COVID-19.

The chain is built from TRBV19 and TRBJ1-1; D is possibly TRBD1 (5 bases). This CDR3 is built from 15 residues. Germline loops: CDR1 LNHDA, CDR2 SQIVND (reference sequence). Trimming took off 5 bases at V and 1 base at J, with 14 bases between the two ends. CDR3 sequence reads: CASSSKGGANTEAFF. CDR3 nucleotides: TGTGCCAGTAGTTCAAAGGGAGGGGCGAACACTGAAGCTTTCTTT.

The sample holds one count of this clone. V is TRBV6-5 and J is TRBJ2-1; D remains unclear. The CDR3 is 13 amino acids. V shed 6 bases and J shed 10 bases, with 16 bases lying between them. Germline V gene data show CDR1 as MNHEY and CDR2 as SVGAGI. The CDR3 region has the DNA TGTGCCAGCAGGACACGGTCAGCTCGGGAGCAGTTCTTC. This gives the protein CASRTRSAREQFF.

This sequence joins TRBV5-6 and TRBJ1-1, with D tentatively TRBD1 (6 bases). This CDR3 spans 11 amino acids. V was pared by 1 base and J by 8 bases, with 6 bases between. CDR1 is SGHDT and CDR2 is YYEEEE in the germline V gene. DNA for the CDR3: TGTGCCAGCAGCTTGACAGGGGAAGCTTTCTTT. This translates into CASSLTGEAFF.

This chain links TRBV11-2 with TRBJ2-7, with a possible D match to TRBD2 (6 bases). This CDR3 contains 15 residues. Trimming stripped 1 base from V and 0 bases from J, with 10 bases between. The germline CDR1 and CDR2 sequences are SGHAT and FQNNGV. The CDR3 loop is CASSLGASVSYEQYF. CDR3 DNA: TGTGCCAGCAGCTTAGGGGCTAGCGTCTCCTACGAGCAGTACTTC.

The genes are TRBV9 and TRBJ2-1, with 8 bases matching TRBD2. CDR3 length: 16 amino acids. Germline CDR1 and CDR2: SGDLS and YYNGEE. The junction had 10 bases not matched to a gene; V was cut back by 0 bases and J by 8 bases. The CDR3 spells CASSVGRAGGRDEQFF. DNA for the CDR3: TGTGCCAGCAGCGTAGGGCGGGCGGGGGGCCGAGATGAGCAGTTCTTC.

The chain carries TRBV12-3 or TRBV12-4 and TRBJ1-1; TRBD1 might be the D (5 bases). This CDR3 is 12 amino acids long. The V end lost 5 bases, the J end lost 6 bases, and 10 bases lay between the germline ends. CDR3 region: CASSEWGPEAFF. The CDR3 nucleotides are TGTGCCAGCAGTGAGTGGGGCCCTGAAGCTTTCTTT.

This chain links TRBV25-1 with TRBJ1-1, with D hard to call. This CDR3 spans 13 amino acids. Germline V gene lookup returns CDR1 MGHDK and CDR2 SYGVNS. Trimming removed 2 bases from V and 4 bases from J, with 8 bases in between. CDR3 sequence: CASSERGRTEAFF. CDR3 in DNA: TGTGCCAGCAGTGAACGTGGGCGCACTGAAGCTTTCTTT.

The chain joins TRBV28 to TRBJ2-7; 11 nucleotides align to TRBD1. V gave up 6 bases and J gave up 2 bases; unmatched junction bases: 9. Germline CDR1 is MDHEN and CDR2 is SYDVKM. The CDR3 consists of 16 residues. CDR3 bases: TGTGCCAGCAGACCGATAGGACAGGGGGCAACCTACGAGCAGTACTTC. Translating gives CASRPIGQGATYEQYF.

The chain links TRBV6-2 or TRBV6-3 to TRBJ1-5; D gene unclear. Germline V gene lookup returns CDR1 MNHEY and CDR2 SVGEGT. This CDR3 comprises 17 residues. The V and J ends lost 5 bases and 11 bases respectively, with 28 bases between them. This CDR3 is CASSPELGAWLTETQHF. The CDR3 DNA reads as TGTGCCAGCAGTCCCGAACTTGGTGCATGGCTTACGGAGACCCAGCATTTT.

This clone has only one observation. The CDR3 protein is CASSRYRDSLYEQYF. Here the CDR3 DNA reads TGTGCCAGCAGCCGATATAGGGACAGCCTCTACGAGCAGTACTTC. The V and J genes are TRBV7-9 and TRBJ2-7, with 7 bases identical to TRBD1. Germline loops: CDR1 SEHNR, CDR2 FQNEAQ (reference sequence). The V gene end was trimmed by 5 bases and the J gene end by 3 bases; junction bases not matched to a gene: 10. The CDR3 runs 15 residues.

This sequence joins TRBV21-1 and TRBJ2-1; TRBD1, the table's D call, lacks a check against the DNA. TRBV21-1 is assigned pseudogene status. This CDR3 comprises 16 residues. CDR3 region: CASSREPGQKDNEQFF. The CDR3 bases are TGTGCCAGCAGCAGAGAACCGGGACAGAAGGACAATGAGCAGTTCTTC.

The rearrangement joins TRBV6-2 or TRBV6-3 to TRBJ2-1; tentative D call: TRBD1 (6 bases). Trimming shortened V by 0 bases and J by 3 bases, and 6 bases separated the two germline ends. The V gene's germline CDR1 is MNHEY and CDR2 SVGEGT. The CDR3 totals 14 residues. This CDR3 reads CASSYSDSYNEQFF. DNA of the CDR3: TGTGCCAGCAGTTACTCGGACAGCTACAATGAGCAGTTCTTC.

Concerning this clone: This CDR3 is also generated by other DNA sequences in the sample. V gene TRBV5-8 combines with J gene TRBJ2-3, with TRBD2 matching over 14 bases. Germline trimming cut 3 bases from V and 2 bases from J; bases unmatched to any gene: 2. The CDR3 covers 16 residues. Germline V lookup: CDR1 SGHTS, CDR2 YDEGEE. This CDR3 reads CASSSGLAGDTDTQYF. The CDR3, as DNA: TGTGCCAGCAGCTCGGGACTAGCGGGGGACACAGATACGCAGTATTTT.

The CDR3 loop is CASSATGSSYNSPLHF. The CDR3 coding sequence is TGTGCCAGCAGCGCGACAGGGAGCTCCTATAATTCACCCCTCCACTTT. The rearrangement joins TRBV27 to TRBJ1-6, with 7 nucleotides matching TRBD1. CDR3 length: 16 amino acids. Unmatched junction bases numbered 5, after V lost 6 bases and J lost 0 bases. From germline, CDR1 is MNHEY and CDR2 SMNVEV (reference sequence).